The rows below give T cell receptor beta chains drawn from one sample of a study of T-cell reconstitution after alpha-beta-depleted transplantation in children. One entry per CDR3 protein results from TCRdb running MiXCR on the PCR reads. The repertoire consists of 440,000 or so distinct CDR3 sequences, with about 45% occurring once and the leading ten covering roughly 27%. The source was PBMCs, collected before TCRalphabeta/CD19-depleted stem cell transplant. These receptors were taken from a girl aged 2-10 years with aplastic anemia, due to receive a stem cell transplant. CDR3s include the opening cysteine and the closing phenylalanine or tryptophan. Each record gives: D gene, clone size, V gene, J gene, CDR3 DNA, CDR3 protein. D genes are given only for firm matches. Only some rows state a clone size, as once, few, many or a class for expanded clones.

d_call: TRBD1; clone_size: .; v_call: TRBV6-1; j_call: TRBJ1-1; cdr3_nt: TGTGCCAGCAGAATGACAGGGGTGGGCGCTGAAGCTTTCTTT; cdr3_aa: CASRMTGVGAEAFF
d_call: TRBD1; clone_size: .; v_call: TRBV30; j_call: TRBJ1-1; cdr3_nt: TGTGCCTGGAGCACGGGACAGGGGGAGACTGAAGCTTTCTTT; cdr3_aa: CAWSTGQGETEAFF
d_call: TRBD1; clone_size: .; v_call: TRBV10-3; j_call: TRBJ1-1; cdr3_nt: TGTGCCATCAGGACAGGGGGCATGGGCACTGAAGCTTTCTTT; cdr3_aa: CAIRTGGMGTEAFF
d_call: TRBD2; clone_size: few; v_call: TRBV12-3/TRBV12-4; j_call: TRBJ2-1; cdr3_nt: TGTGCCAGCATGCTACTAGCGGTCTCCTACAATGAGCAGTTCTTC; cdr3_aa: CASMLLAVSYNEQFF
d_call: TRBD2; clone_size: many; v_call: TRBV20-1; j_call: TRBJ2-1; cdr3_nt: TGCAGTGCCGCGGGAGCAACCCTAGAATCCTACAATGAGCAGTTCTTC; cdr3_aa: CSAAGATLESYNEQFF
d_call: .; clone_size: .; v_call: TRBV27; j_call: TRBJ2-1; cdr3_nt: TGTGCCAGCAGTTTGACGGGAGCGAGGAATGAGCAGTTCTTC; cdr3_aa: CASSLTGARNEQFF
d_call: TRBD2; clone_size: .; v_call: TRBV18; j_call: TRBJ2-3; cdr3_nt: TGTGCCAGCTCACGGTCGGCGGGGGGCCTCACAGATACGCAGTATTTT; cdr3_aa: CASSRSAGGLTDTQYF
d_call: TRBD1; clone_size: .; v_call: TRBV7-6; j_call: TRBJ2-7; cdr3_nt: TGTGCCAGCAGCTGGACAGGCGACTCCTACGAGCAGTACTTC; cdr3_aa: CASSWTGDSYEQYF
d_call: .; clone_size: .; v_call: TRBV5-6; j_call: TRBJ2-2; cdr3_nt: TGTGCCAGCAGCGTACTGGTAGCCGCCAACACCGGGGAGCTGTTTTTT; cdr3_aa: CASSVLVAANTGELFF
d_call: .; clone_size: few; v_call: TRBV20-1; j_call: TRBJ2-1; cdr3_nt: TGCAGTGCTAGGTTCGTAACGCATGAGCAGTTCTTC; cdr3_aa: CSARFVTHEQFF
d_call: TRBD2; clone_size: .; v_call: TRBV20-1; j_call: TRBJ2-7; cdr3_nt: TGCAGTGCTAGAGAACGGGCGGGAGCTCGCTACGAGCAGTACTTC; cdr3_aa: CSARERAGARYEQYF
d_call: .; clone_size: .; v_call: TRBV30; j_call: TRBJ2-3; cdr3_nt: TGTGCCTGGATCTTGAGAGCAGATACGCAGTATTTT; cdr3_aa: CAWILRADTQYF
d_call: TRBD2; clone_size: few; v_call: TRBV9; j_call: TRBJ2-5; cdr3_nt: TGTGCCAGCAGCGTGGGGCTAGCGGGCTACCAAGAGACCCAGTACTTC; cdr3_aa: CASSVGLAGYQETQYF
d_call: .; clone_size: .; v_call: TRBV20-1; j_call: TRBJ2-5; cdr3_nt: TGCAGTGCTAGAGAGTTCCGGCTAGCATTCCAAGAGACCCAGTACTTC; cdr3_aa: CSAREFRLAFQETQYF
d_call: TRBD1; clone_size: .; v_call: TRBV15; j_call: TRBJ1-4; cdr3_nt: TGTGCCACCAGCAGAGACCGGGACAGAAATGAAAAACTGTTTTTT; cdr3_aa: CATSRDRDRNEKLFF
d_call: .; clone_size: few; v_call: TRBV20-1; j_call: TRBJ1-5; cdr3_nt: TGCAGTGCTAGAGGGGGCAACGGGGGCAATCAGCCCCAGCATTTT; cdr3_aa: CSARGGNGGNQPQHF
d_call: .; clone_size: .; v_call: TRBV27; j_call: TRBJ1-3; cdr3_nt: TGTGCCAGCAGTCCCACGAGGGTCCCCAACACCATATATTTT; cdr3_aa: CASSPTRVPNTIYF
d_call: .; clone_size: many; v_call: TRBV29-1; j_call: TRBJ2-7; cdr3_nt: TGCAGCGTTGGACGCCAGTCCGAGCAGTACTTC; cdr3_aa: CSVGRQSEQYF
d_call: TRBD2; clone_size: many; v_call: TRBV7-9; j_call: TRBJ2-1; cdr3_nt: TGTGCCAGCAGCACCACGACTAGCGCAAGCTCCTACAATGAGCAGTTCTTC; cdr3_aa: CASSTTTSASSYNEQFF
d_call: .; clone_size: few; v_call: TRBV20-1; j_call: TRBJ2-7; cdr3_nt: TGCAGTGCTAGGGCCCCAGTGAGGGCCTCCTACGAGCAGTACTTC; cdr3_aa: CSARAPVRASYEQYF
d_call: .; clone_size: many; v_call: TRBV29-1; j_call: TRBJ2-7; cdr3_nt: TGCAGCGTTGAGGCGCCCAGCTCCTACGAGCAGTACTTC; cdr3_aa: CSVEAPSSYEQYF
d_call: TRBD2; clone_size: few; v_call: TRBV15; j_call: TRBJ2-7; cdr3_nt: TGTGCCACCAGCAGTCCTTTGACTAGCTCGTCCTACGAGCAGTACTTC; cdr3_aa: CATSSPLTSSSYEQYF
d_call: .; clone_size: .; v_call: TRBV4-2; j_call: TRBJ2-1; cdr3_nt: TGTGCCAGCAGCCAGCAGGGGAATGAGCAGTTCTTC; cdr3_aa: CASSQQGNEQFF
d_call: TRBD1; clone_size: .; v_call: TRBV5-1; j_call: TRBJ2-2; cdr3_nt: TGCGCCAGCAGCTTGACAGGGGCAAGCACCGGGGAGCTGTTTTTT; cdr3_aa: CASSLTGASTGELFF
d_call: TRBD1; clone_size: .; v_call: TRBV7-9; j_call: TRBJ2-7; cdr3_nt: TGTGCCAGCAGCCCCGCCCAGACAGGGTTAAGAGGCGAGCAGTACTTC; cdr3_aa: CASSPAQTGLRGEQYF
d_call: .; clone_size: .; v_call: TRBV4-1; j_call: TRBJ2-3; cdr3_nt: TGCGCCAGCAGCCAAGTATTCCCGGGGAAGCAGTATTTT; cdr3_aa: CASSQVFPGKQYF
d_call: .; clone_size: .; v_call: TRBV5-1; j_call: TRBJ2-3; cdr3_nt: TGCGCCAGCAGCTTGGGGAGTCGGTCTAGCACAGATACGCAGTATTTT; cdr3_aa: CASSLGSRSSTDTQYF
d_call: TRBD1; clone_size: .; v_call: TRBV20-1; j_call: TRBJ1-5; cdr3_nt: TGCAGTGCTCCGGGACAGGGGGAGGTTCAGCCCCAGCATTTT; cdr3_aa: CSAPGQGEVQPQHF
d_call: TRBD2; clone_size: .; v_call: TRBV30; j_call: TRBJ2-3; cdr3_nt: TGTGCCTGGAGTGTTGTGGGAGGGGTGGCAGATACGCAGTATTTT; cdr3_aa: CAWSVVGGVADTQYF
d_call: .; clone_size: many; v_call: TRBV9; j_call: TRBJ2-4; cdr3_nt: TGTGCCAGCAGCGCCAGGGGAGAAAACATTCAGTACTTC; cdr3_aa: CASSARGENIQYF
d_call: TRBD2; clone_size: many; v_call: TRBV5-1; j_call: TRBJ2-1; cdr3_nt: TGCGCCAGCAGCTTGTTGGGGACTAGCGGCCCCTACAATGAGCAGTTCTTC; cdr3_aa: CASSLLGTSGPYNEQFF
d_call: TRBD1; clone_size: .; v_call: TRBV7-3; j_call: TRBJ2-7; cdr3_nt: TGTGCCAGCAGCATATCCGGGACAGGGACCTACGAGCAGTACTTC; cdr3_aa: CASSISGTGTYEQYF
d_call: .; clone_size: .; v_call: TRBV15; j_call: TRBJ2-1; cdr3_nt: TGTGCCACCAGCAGAGATCGGAGGGGCTACAATGAGCAGTTCTTC; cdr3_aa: CATSRDRRGYNEQFF
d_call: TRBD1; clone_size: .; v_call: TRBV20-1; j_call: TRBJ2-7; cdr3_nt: TGCAGTGCTAGATCGGACAGGGGCAACGAGCAGTACTTC; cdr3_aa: CSARSDRGNEQYF
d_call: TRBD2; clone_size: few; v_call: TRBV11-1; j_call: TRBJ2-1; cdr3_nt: TGTGCCAGCAGCTTAGTGTGGGATCCAATAGCGGGAGGCGCCTACAATGAGCAGTTCTTC; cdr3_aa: CASSLVWDPIAGGAYNEQFF
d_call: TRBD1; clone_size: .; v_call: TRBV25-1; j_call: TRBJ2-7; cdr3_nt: TGTGCCAGCAGTGTTCGGGACAGGGAGACCTACGAGCAGTACTTC; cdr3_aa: CASSVRDRETYEQYF
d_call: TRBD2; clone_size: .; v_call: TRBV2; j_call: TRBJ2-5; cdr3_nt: TGTGCCAGCACTAGCGGGAGGGCGGAGACCCAGTACTTC; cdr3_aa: CASTSGRAETQYF
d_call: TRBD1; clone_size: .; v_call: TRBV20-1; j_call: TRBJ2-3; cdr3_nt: TGCAGTGCTCACGGACAGGGGGAGCCAGATACGCAGTATTTT; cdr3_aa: CSAHGQGEPDTQYF
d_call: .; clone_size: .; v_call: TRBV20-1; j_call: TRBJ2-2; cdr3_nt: TGCAGTGCTAGAGGTCACCACACCGGGGAGCTGTTTTTT; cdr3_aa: CSARGHHTGELFF
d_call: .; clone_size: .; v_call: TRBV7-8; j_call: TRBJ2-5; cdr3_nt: TGTGCCAGCAGCTTCGAACAGGGAGAGACCCAGTACTTC; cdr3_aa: CASSFEQGETQYF
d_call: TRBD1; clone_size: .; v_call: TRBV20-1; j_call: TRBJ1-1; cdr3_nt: TGCAGTGCTAGAGATGACAGGGTGGCCACTGAAGCTTTCTTT; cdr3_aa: CSARDDRVATEAFF
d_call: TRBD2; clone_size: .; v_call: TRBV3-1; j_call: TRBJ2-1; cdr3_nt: TGTGCCAGCAGCCAAGCGTCCACCGGGACTAGCGGGATCTCCAATGAGCAGTTCTTC; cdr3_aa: CASSQASTGTSGISNEQFF